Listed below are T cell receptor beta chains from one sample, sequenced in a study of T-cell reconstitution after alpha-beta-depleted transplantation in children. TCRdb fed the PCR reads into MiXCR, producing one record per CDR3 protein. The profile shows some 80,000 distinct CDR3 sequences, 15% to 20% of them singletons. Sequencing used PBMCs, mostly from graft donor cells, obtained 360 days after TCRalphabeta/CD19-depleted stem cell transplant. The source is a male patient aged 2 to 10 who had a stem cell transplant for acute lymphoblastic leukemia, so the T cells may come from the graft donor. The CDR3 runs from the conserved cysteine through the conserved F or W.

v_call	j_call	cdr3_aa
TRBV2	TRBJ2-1	CASSAVAGVGNEQFF
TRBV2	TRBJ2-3	CASTTSGRGSDTQYF
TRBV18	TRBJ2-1	CASSEGGNEQFF
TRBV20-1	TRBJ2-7	CSARELGPPYEQYF
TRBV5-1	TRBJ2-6	CASSLTGGSSGANVLTF
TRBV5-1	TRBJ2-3	CASSRTSGRVATDTQYF
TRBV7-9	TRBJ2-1	CASSLKKMGQGYNEQFF
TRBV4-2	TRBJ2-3	CASSLRGTSGNTDTQYF
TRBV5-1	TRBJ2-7	CASAGAGDNYEQYF
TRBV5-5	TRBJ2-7	CASSLGDRPTYEQYF
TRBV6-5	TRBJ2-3	CASRIDRAFPDTQYF
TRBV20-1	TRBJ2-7	CRARTPGNKESTWGYEQYF
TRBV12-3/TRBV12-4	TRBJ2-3	CASSFYTSGNTDTQYF
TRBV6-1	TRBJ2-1	CASSVPSAYNEQFF
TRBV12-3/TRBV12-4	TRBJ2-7	CASSLWDRGYEQYF
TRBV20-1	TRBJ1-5	CSARDRNSNQPQHF
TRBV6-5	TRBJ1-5	CAARDRPYSNQPQHF
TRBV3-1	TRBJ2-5	CASSQGGGRAQETQYF
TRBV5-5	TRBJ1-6	CASSGLTGFPSSPLHF
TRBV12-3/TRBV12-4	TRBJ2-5	CASSSGTPETQYF
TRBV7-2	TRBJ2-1	CASSLALAGNSYNEQFF
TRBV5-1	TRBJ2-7	CASSFLGTSGREQYF
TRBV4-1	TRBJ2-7	CASSQDRVRSYEQYF
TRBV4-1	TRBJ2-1	CASSQDPITSGRARWNEQFF
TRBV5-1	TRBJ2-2	CASSLLGQNTGELFF
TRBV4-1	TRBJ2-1	CASSRFDRGRDNEQFF
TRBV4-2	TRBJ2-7	CASSQNRAVAYEQYF
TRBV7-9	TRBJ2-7	CASSQASGIEQYF
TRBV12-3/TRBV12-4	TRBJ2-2	CASRHTSNSNTGELFF
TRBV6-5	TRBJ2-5	CASSYWRGRQETQYF
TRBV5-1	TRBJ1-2	CASSSLSGRYGYTF
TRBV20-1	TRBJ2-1	CSASATYNEQFF
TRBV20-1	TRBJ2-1	CSARDMLRNEQFF
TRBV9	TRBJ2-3	CASSVQTDTQYF
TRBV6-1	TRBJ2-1	CASIRLAGLTNEQFF
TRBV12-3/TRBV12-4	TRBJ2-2	CASTRTRSTGELFF
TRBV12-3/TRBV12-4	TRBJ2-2	CASSLGRVNTGELFF
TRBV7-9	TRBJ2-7	CASSFATDYYEQYF
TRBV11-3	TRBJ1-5	CASSLSSHQPQHF
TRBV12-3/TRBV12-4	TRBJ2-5	CASSFFLAGVGETQYF
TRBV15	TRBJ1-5	CATGGNSNQPQHF
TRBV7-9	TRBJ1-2	CASNDQAFYGYTF
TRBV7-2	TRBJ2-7	CASSRIPSTGATQYF
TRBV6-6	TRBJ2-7	CASKPWEGEQYF
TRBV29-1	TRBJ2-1	CSVKPGWRFNEQFF
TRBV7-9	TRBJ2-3	CASSLLAGGPETQYF
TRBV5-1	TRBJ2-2	CASSLDPSTGELFF
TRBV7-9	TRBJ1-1	CASSFGRNTEAFF
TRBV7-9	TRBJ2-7	CASSHPWGQPYEQYF
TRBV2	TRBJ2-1	CASSESGVDEQFF
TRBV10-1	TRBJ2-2	CASSEHGTENTGELFF
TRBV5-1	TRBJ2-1	CASSSVSSYNEQFF
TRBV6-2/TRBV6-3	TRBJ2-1	CASSYPDSNEQFF
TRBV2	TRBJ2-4	CASSDRDPLAKNIQYF
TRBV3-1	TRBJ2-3	CASSQEGLAVLSTDTQYF
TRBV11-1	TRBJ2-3	CASSLGRSGLGEADTQYF